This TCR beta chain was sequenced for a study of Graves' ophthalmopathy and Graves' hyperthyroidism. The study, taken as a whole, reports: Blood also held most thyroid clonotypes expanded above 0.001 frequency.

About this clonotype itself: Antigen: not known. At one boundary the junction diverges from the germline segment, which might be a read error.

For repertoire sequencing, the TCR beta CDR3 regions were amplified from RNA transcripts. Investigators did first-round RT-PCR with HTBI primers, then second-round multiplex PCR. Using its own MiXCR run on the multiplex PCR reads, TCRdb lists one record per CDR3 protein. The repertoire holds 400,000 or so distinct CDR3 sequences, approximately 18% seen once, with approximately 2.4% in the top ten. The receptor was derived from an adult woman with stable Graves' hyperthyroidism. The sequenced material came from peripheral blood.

This CDR3 reads CSAIGGNTIYF. The CDR3 DNA is TGCAGTGCTATAGGTGGAAACACTATATATTTT. This chain uses TRBV20-1 with TRBJ1-3; D uncertain. The CDR3 has 11 amino acids. Germline V gene lookup returns CDR1 DFQATT and CDR2 SNEGSKA (reference sequence).